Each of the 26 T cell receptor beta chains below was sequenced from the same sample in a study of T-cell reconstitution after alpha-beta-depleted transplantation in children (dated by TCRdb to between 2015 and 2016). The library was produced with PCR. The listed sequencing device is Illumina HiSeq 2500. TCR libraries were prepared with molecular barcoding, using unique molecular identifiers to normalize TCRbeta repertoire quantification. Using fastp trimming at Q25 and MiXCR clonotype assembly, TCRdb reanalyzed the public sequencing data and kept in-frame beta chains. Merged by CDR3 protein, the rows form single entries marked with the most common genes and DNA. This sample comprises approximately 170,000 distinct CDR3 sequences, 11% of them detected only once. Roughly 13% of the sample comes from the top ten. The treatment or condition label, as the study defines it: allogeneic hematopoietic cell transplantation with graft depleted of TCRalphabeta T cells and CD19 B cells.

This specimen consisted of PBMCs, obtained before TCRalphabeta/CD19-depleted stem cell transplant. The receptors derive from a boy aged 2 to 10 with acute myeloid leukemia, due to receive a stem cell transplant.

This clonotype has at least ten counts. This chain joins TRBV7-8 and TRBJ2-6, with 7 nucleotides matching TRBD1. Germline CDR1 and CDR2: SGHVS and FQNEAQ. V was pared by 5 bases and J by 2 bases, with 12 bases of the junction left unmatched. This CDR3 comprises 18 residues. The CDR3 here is CASSPRAGGFAGANVLTF. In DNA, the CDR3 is TGTGCCAGCAGCCCCAGGGCAGGGGGATTCGCTGGGGCCAACGTCCTGACTTTC.

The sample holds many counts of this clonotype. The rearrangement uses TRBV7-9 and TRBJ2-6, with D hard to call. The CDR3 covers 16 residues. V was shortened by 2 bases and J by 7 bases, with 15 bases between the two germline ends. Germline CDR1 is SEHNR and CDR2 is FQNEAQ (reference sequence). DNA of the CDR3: TGTGCCAGCAGCTTAAGTCGAACGGACCCAGCCAACGTCCTGACTTTC. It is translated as CASSLSRTDPANVLTF.

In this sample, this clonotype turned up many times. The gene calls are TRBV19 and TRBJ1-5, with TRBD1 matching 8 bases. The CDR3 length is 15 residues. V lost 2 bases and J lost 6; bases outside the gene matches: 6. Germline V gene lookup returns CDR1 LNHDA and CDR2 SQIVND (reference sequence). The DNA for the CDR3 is TGTGCCAGTAGTATACGGCAGGGGGCCTTTCAGCCCCAGCATTTT. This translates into CASSIRQGAFQPQHF.

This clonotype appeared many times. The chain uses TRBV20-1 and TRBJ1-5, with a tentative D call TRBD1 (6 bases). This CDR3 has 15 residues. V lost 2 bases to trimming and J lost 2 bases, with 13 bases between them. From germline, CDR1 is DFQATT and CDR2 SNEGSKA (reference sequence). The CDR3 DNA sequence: TGCAGTGCTAGATTACAGGGATGGGGCAATCAGCCCCAGCATTTT. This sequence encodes CSARLQGWGNQPQHF.

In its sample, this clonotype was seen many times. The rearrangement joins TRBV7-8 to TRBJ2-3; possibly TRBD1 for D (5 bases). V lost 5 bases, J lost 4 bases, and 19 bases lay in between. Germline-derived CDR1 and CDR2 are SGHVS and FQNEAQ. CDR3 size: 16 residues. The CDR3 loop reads CASSPGPTGGADTQYF. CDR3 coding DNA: TGTGCCAGCAGCCCCGGCCCTACAGGTGGGGCAGATACGCAGTATTTT.

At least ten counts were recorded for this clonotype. CDR3 in amino acids: CASSLFDEQYV. CDR3 coding DNA: TGCGCCAGCAGCTTGTTCGACGAGCAGTACGTC. The chain carries TRBV5-1 and TRBJ2-7, with D unresolved. Trimming removed 1 base from V and 5 bases from J, with 4 bases in between. The CDR3 consists of 11 residues. From germline, CDR1 is SGHRS and CDR2 YFSETQ.

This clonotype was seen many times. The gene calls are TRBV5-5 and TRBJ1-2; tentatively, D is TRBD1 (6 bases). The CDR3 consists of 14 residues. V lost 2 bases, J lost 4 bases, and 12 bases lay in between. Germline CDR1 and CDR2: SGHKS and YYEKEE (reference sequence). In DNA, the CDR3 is TGTGCCAGCAGCTTTAGACAGGAAGGCTATGGCTACACCTTC. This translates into CASSFRQEGYGYTF.

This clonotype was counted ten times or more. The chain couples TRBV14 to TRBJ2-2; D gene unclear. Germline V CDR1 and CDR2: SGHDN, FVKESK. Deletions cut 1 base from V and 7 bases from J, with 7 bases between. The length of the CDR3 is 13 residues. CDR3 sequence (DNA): TGTGCCAGCAGCCAAGTTCTAAACGGGGAGCTGTTTTTT. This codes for CASSQVLNGELFF.

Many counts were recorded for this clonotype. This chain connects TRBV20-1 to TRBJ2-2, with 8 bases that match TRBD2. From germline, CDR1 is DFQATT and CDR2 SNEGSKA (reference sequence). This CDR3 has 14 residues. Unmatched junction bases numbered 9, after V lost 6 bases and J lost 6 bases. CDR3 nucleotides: TGCAGTGCCCGGGGGGGAGGAGCCGCCGGGGAGCTGTTTTTT. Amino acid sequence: CSARGGGAAGELFF.

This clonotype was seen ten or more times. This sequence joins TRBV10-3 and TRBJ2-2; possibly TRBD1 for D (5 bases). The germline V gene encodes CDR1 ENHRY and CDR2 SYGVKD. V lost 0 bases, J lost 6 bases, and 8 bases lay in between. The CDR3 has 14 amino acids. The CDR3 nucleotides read TGTGCCATCAGTGAGTCTAGGGGTTCCGGGGAGCTGTTTTTT. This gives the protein CAISESRGSGELFF.

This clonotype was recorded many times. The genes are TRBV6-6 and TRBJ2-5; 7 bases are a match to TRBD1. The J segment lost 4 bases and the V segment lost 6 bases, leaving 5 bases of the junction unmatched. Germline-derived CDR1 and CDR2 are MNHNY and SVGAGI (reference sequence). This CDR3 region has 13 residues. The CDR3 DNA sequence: TGTGCCAGCAGCCGAAGGACAGGAGAGACCCAGTACTTC. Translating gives CASSRRTGETQYF.

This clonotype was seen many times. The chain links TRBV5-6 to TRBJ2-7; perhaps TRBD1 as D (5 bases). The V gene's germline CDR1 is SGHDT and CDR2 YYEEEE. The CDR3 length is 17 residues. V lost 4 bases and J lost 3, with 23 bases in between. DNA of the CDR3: TGTGCCAGCAGCCGACTTTCTCAGACAGACCGTTTCTACGAGCAGTACTTC. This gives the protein CASSRLSQTDRFYEQYF.

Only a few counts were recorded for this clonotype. CDR3 DNA sequence: TGTGCCAGCAGCTTGAGGCGGGGGGGCATGGCAGATACGCAGTATTTT. This encodes CASSLRRGGMADTQYF. The V call is TRBV7-2, the J call TRBJ2-3; the match to TRBD2 covers 9 bases. The CDR3 has 16 amino acids. From germline, CDR1 is SGHTA and CDR2 FQGNSA. The J segment lost 4 bases and the V segment lost 3 bases, leaving 8 bases of the junction unmatched. Together with reference TRBV7-2 and TRBJ2-3, the CDR3 gives the full variable domain: GAGVSQSPSNKVTEKGKDVELRCDPISGHTALYWYRQSLGQGLEFLIYFQGNSAPDKSGLPSDRFSAERTGGSVSTLTIQRTQQEDSAVYLCASSLRRGGMADTQYFGPGTRLTVL.

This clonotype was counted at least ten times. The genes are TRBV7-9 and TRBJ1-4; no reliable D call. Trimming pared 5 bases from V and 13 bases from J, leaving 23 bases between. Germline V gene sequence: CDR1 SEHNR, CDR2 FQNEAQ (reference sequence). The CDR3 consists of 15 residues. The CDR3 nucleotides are TGTGCCAGCAGCAGCACGACCGGGCCCCCAACGGGACTGTTTTTT. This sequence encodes CASSSTTGPPTGLFF. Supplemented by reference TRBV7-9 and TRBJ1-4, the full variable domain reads DTGVSQNPRHKITKRGQNVTFRCDPISEHNRLYWYRQTLGQGPEFLTYFQNEAQLEKSRLLSDRFSAERPKGSFSTLEIQRTEQGDSAMYLCASSSTTGPPTGLFFGSGTQLSVL.

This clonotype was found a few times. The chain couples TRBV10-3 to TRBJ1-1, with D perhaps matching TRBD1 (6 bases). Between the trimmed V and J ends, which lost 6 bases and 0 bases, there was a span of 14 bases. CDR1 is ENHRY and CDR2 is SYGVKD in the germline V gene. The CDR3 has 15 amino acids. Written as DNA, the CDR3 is TGTGCCATCAGGAACCAAGGACAGCTGAACACTGAAGCTTTCTTT. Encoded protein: CAIRNQGQLNTEAFF.

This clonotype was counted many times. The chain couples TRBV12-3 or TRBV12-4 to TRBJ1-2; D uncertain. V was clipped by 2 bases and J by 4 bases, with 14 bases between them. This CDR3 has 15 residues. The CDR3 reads CASSLPGGSSYGYTF. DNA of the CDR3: TGTGCCAGCAGTTTACCCGGTGGGTCTAGCTATGGCTACACCTTC.

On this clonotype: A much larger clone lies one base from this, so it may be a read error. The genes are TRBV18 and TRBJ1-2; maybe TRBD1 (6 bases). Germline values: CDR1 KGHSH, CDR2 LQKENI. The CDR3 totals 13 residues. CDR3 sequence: CTSSRGFIDGYTF. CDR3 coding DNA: TGTACCAGCTCAAGGGGGTTTATCGATGGCTACACCTTC.

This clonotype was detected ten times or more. CDR3 region: CASRPPGGSSSYEQYF. Written as DNA, the CDR3 is TGTGCCAGCAGACCCCCGGGCGGCAGCAGCTCCTACGAGCAGTACTTC. The chain joins TRBV28 to TRBJ2-7; no definite D call. The V and J ends lost 6 bases and 0 bases respectively, with 18 bases between them. Germline assignment: CDR1 MDHEN and CDR2 SYDVKM. This CDR3 region has 16 residues.

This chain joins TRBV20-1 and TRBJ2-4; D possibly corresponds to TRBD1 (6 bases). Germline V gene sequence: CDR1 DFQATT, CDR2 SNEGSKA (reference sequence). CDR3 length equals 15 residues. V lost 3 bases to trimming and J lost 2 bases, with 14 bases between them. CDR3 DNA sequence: TGCAGTGCTAGTCAGGGGACGGGCTCCAAAAACATTCAGTACTTC. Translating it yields CSASQGTGSKNIQYF.

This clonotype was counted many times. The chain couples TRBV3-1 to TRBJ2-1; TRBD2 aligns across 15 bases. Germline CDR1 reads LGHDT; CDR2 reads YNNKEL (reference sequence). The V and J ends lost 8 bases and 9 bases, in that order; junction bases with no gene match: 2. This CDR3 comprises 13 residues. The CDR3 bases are TGTGCCAGCGGACTAGCGGGAGGGCGTGAGCAGTTCTTC. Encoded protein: CASGLAGGREQFF.

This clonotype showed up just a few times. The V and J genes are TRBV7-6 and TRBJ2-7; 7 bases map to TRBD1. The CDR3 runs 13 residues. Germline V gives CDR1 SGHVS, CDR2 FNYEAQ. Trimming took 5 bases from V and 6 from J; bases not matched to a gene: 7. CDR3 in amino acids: CASSPRTGTEQYF. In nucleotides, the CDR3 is TGTGCCAGCAGCCCCCGGACAGGAACCGAGCAGTACTTC.

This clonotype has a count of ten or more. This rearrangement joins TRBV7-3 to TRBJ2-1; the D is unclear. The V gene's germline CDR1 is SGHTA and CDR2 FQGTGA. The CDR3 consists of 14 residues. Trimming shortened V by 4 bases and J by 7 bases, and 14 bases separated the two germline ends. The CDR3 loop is CASSSSPSLNEQFF. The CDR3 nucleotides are TGTGCCAGCAGCTCCTCCCCCTCTCTTAATGAGCAGTTCTTC. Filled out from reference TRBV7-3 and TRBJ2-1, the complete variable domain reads GAGVSQTPSNKVTEKGKYVELRCDPISGHTALYWYRQSLGQGPEFLIYFQGTGAADDSGLPNDRFFAVRPEGSVSTLKIQRTERGDSAVYLCASSSSPSLNEQFFGPGTRLTVL.

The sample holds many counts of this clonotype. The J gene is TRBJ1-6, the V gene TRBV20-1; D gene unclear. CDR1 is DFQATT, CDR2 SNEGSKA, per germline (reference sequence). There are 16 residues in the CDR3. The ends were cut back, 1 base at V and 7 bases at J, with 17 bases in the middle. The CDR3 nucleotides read TGCAGTGCTAGAGTGCCCAAACAGTTACCCAATTCACCCCTCCACTTT. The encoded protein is CSARVPKQLPNSPLHF.

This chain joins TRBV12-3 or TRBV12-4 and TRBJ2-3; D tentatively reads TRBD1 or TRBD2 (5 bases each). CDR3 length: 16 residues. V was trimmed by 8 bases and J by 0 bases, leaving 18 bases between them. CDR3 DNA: TGTGCCAGCTGGAGCGGTCCGAAGGGGAGCACAGATACGCAGTATTTT. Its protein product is CASWSGPKGSTDTQYF.

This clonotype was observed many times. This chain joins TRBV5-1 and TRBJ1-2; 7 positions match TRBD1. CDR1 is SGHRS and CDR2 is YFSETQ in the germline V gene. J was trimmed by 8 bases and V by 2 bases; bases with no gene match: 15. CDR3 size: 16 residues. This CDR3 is CASSFLVTGEVAGYTF. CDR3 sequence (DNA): TGCGCCAGCAGCTTTCTAGTAACAGGGGAAGTGGCGGGCTACACCTTC.

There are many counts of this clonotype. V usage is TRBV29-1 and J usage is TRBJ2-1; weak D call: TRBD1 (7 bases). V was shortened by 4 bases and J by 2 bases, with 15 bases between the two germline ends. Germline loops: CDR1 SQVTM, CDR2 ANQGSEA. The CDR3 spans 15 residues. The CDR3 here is CSVARQGGTYNEQFF. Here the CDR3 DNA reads TGCAGCGTTGCCAGACAGGGAGGAACCTACAATGAGCAGTTCTTC.